This T cell receptor beta chain was captured by sequencing in a study of shared T cell receptors in the human thymus. This clone has a single count. The CDR3 extends over 17 amino acids. V shed 5 bases, J shed 5 bases, and the junction held 9 bases outside the gene matches. Germline V gives CDR1 SGHTA, CDR2 FQGNSA. The protocol was immunoSEQ multiplex PCR, while the TCRdb copy is restricted to in-frame clones and leaves out a portion. The table shows about 540,000 clones, with around three quarters occurring only once. The sample also formed part of further work on human thymus T cells. Turning to that study: Thymic TCR repertoires of unrelated people reportedly overlapped highly.

The chain is built from TRBV7-2 and TRBJ2-5; the match to TRBD2 covers 15 bases. Sequencing was carried out using thymocytes. The receptor was isolated from a boy younger than two with a congenital heart defect. CDR3 bases: TGTGCCAGCAGCAGAACGGGACTAGCGGGAGGAGGGGAGACCCAGTACTTC. As protein: CASSRTGLAGGGETQYF.